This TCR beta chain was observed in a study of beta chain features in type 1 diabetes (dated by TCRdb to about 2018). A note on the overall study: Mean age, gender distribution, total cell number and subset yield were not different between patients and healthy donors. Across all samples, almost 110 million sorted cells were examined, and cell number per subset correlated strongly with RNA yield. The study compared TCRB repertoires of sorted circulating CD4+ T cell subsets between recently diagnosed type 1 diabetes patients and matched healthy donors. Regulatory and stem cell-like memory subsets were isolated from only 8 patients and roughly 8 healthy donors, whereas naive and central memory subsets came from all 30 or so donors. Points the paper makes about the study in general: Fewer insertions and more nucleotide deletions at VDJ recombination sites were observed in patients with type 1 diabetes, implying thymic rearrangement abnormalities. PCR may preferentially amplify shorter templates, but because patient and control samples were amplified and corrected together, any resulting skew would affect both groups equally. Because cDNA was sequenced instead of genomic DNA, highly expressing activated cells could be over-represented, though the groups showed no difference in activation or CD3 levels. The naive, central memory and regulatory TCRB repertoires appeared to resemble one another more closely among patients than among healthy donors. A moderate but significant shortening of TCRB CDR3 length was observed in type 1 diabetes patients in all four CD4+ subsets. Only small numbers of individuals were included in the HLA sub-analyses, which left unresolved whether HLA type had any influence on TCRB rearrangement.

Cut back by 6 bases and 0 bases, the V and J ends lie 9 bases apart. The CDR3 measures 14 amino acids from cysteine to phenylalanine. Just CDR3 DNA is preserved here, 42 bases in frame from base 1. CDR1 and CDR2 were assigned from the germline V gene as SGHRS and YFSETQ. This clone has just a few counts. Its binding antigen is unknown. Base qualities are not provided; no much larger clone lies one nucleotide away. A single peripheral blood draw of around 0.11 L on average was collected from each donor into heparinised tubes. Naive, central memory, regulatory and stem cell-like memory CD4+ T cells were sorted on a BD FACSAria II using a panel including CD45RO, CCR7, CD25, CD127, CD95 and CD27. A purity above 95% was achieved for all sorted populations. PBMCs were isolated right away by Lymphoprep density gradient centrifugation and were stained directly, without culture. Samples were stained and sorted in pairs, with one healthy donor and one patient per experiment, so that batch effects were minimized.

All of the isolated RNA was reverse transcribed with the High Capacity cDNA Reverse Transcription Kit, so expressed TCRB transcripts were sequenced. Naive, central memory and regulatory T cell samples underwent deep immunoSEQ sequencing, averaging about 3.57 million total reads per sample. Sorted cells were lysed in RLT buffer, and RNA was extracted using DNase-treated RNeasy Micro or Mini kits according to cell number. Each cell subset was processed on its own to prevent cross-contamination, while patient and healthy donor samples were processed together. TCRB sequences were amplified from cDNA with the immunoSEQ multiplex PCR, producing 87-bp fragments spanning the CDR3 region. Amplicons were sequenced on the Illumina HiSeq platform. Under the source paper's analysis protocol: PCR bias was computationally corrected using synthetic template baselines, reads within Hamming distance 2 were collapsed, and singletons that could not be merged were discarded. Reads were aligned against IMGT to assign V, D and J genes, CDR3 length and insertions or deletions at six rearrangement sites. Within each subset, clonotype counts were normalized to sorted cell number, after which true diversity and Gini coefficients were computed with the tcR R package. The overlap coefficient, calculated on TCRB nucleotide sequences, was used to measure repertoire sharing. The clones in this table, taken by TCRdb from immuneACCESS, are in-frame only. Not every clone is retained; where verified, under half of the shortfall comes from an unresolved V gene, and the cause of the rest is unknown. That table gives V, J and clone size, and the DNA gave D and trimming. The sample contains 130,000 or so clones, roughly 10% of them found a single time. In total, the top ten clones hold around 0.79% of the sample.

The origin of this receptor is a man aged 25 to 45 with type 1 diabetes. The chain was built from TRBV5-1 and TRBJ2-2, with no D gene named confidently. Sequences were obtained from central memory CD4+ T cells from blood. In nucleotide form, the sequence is TGCGCCAGCAAGGAACAGACGAACACCGGGGAGCTGTTTTTT. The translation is CASKEQTNTGELFF.